The T cell receptor (beta chain) described here comes from a study of tumor and adjacent non-tumor tissue in lung cancer. About the study: Histology: 12 adenocarcinoma, a couple of squamous cell carcinoma, 1 small cell lung cancer. Each sample yielded approximately 4 million productive TCRbeta reads on average.

RNA was extracted from bulk tissue without any cell sorting. Distant lung tissue was collected more than 3 cm away from the tumor edge. About this clonotype itself: The antigen remains undetermined. One junction end does not reproduce the germline sequence, and a read error may be involved.

Germline V gene lookup returns CDR1 MDHEN and CDR2 SYDVKM. The CDR3 totals 14 residues. A modified ARM-PCR protocol with three rounds of nested PCR amplified TCRbeta. MiXCR, applied by TCRdb to the multiplex PCR reads, yields one record per CDR3 protein. The repertoire holds about 110,000 distinct CDR3 sequences, with under 65% as singletons. General study findings and limits: Top 100 clones took a larger repertoire share in normal lung. Compared with tumor, normal lung showed significantly lower TCR diversity.

The sample comprised distant non-tumor lung tissue. This TCR derives from a man in his fifties or sixties with non-small cell lung cancer. The chain recombines TRBV28 with TRBJ2-1, with D possibly being TRBD2 (5 bases). In nucleotides, the CDR3 is TGTGCCGGCAGTCGGACCCATAACCCGGGGGAGCAGTTCTTC. This sequence encodes CAGSRTHNPGEQFF.